This T cell receptor (beta chain) was sequenced during a study of cytomegalovirus exposure and HLA in healthy donors (dated 2017 in TCRdb). Broadly, across the study: According to a later analysis, one platform produced both the roughly 120 validation repertoires and the 720 or so repertoires of the first cohort. The study aimed to test whether cataloging public T cell receptors could reveal signatures of past pathogen exposure. Along with the roughly 610-subject first cohort, a separate validation cohort of over a hundred different subjects was used. To predict cytomegalovirus infection status, the study combined high-throughput TCR immunosequencing, statistical association of individual TCRs with disease status, and machine learning. The paper as a whole reports these results and caveats: A later analysis lacked HLA typing for the validation cohort, so it scored co-occurrence in that cohort across all 130 or so repertoires. Of the cluster scores, approximately 95% were above 0 in a later analysis, which found that TCRs clustered in the first cohort also tended to co-occur in the approximately 130 validation repertoires. According to the authors, the approach could potentially be generalized to other disease states and immunological phenotypes. While some public TCRs were present in many individuals, most TCR sequences turned up only very rarely across donors. In vitro tests confirmed that a few of the cytomegalovirus-associated TCR beta chains recognize cytomegalovirus antigens. The study gave a list of 150 to 200 TCR beta chains associated with cytomegalovirus. The classifier was reported to diagnose cytomegalovirus status with high specificity and sensitivity in both the original cohort and the validation cohort.

For this clone: There is no known antigen for this receptor. No per-base quality is available; no much larger clone lies one base away.

The donors belonged to the validation cohort of over a hundred subjects, which was separate from the roughly 670-subject first cohort. From its cysteine to its phenylalanine, the CDR3 spans 15 amino acids. CDR3 DNA is the only sequence kept; it has 45 bases, read in frame from the first base. The germline V gene yields MDHEN for CDR1 and SYDVKM for CDR2. V is shortened by 4 bases, J by 9 bases, and the region joining them spans 19 bases. The library was built by means of the immunoSEQ multiplex PCR assay. Regarding the original processing steps: A statistical classification framework was developed to diagnose cytomegalovirus status using the catalog of TCR beta chain sequences. Not all clones reach the TCRdb copy of this immuneACCESS table, which keeps in-frame sequences only. Checked studies attribute under half of the gap to unresolved V genes and leave the rest unexplained. That table gives V, J and clone size, and the DNA gave D and trimming. The sample table shows approximately 280,000 clones, and 85% to 90% are seen once. The ten top clones hold approximately 0.88% of the sample.

This receptor was identified in a young woman in good health and CMV-seronegative. Material: PBMCs. The V and J genes are TRBV28 and TRBJ2-1, and the D gene may be TRBD1, 6 bases matching. The base sequence is TGTGCCAGCAGTTCCTCGGGACAATCCTTCCGTGAGCAGTTCTTC. Its product reads: CASSSSGQSFREQFF.